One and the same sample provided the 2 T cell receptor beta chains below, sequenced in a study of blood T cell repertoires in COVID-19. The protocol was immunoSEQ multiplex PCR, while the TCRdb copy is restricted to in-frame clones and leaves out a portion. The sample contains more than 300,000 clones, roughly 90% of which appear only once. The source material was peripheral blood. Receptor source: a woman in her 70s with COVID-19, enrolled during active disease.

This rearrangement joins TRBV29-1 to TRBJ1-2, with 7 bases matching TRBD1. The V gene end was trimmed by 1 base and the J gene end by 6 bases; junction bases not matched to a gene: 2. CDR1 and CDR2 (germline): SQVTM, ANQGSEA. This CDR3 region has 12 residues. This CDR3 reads CSVEGQGDGYTF. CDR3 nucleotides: TGCAGCGTTGAAGGCCAGGGGGATGGCTACACCTTC.

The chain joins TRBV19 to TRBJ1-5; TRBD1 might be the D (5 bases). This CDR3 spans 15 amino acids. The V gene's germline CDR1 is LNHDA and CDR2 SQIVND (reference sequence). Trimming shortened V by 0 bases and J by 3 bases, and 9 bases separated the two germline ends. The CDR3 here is CASSIEGQPNQPQHF. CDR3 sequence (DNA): TGTGCCAGTAGTATAGAAGGACAACCCAATCAGCCCCAGCATTTT.